This T cell receptor (beta chain) was found in a study of T cells in Graves' hyperthyroidism and ophthalmopathy. Findings of the study overall: Most thyroid clonotypes that were expanded above 0.001 also turned up in blood.

Aged 18 to 65, the patients had hyperthyroidism that was newly diagnosed and had lasted under 2 months. Uncontrolled infection, other autoimmune disease, pregnancy or lactation excluded patients. The CDR3 length is 16 residues. Trimming removed 1 base from V and 0 bases from J, with 10 bases in between. RNA transcripts gave rise to amplified TCR beta CDR3 regions. Using the HTBI primer set, a first-round RT-PCR was run on the TCR CDR3. In TCRdb, the multiplex PCR reads were re-called with MiXCR into one record per CDR3 protein. The sample contains around 440,000 distinct CDR3 sequences, approximately 15% of which appear only once. This clonotype has at least ten counts. What it binds is unknown.

Material: blood. The J gene is TRBJ2-1, the V gene TRBV12-3 or TRBV12-4; D is unclear. The sequence came from a woman under 30 with Graves' hyperthyroidism. CDR3 in DNA: TGTGCCAGCAGTTTAGGGGCACTTAGCTCCTACAATGAGCAGTTCTTC. Protein product: CASSLGALSSYNEQFF.